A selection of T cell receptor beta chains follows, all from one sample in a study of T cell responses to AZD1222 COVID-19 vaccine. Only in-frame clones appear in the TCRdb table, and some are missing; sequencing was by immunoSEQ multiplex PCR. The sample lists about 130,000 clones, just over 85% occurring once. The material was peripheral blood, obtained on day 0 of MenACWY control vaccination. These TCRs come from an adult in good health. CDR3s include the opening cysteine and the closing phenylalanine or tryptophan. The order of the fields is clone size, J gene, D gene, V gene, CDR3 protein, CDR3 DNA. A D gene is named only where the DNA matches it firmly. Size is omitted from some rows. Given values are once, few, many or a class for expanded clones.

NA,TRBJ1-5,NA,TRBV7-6,CASSAGLRGPSHQPQHF,TGTGCCAGCAGCGCAGGTCTGAGAGGCCCGAGTCATCAGCCCCAGCATTTT
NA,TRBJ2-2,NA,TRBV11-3,CASSPRGVTLTGELFF,TGTGCCAGCAGCCCAAGGGGGGTTACTTTAACCGGGGAGCTGTTTTTT
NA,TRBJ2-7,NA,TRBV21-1,CASSVPGQGRGEQYF,TGTGCCAGCAGCGTCCCGGGACAGGGTCGAGGCGAGCAGTACTTC
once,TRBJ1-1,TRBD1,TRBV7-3,CASSFRGGNTEAFF,TGTGCCAGCAGCTTCAGGGGGGGGAACACTGAAGCTTTCTTT
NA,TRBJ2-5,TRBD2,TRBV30,CAWSPSGRPWTQYF,TGTGCCTGGAGTCCTAGCGGGAGGCCCTGGACCCAGTACTTC
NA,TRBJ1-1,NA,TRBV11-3,CASSLRGSSKATFF,TGTGCCAGCAGCTTAAGGGGCAGCTCCAAGGCGACTTTCTTT
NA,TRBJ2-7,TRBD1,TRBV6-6,CASSYSDRANYEQYF,TGTGCCAGCAGTTACTCTGACAGGGCCAACTACGAGCAGTACTTC
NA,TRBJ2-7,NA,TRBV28,CASQAYSARIPYEQYF,TGTGCCAGCCAAGCTTATTCGGCCCGTATTCCCTACGAGCAGTACTTC
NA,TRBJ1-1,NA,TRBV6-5,CASSLLDRATAFF,TGTGCCAGCAGTTTATTGGACAGAGCAACGGCTTTCTTT
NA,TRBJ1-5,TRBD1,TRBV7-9,CASSLGISDREGQPQHF,TGTGCCAGCAGCTTGGGAATATCCGACAGGGAGGGGCAGCCCCAGCATTTT
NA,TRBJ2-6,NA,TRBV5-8,CASSPWGLPGANVLTF,TGTGCCAGCAGCCCCTGGGGCCTTCCCGGGGCCAACGTCCTGACTTTC
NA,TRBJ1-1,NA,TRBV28,CASSLRRGASEAFF,TGTGCCAGCAGTCTCCGACGAGGGGCCTCCGAAGCTTTCTTT
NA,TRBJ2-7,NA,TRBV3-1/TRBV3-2,CASSQGWGAEQYF,TGTGCCAGCAGCCAAGGTTGGGGGGCCGAGCAGTACTTC
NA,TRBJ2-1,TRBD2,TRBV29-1,CSVASGRVYNEQFF,TGCAGCGTTGCTAGCGGGAGGGTCTACAATGAGCAGTTCTTC
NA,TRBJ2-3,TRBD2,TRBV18,CASSPTSGSTDTQYF,TGTGCCAGCTCACCGACTAGCGGGAGTACAGATACGCAGTATTTT
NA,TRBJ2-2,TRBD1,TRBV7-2,CASSSRQGFAGELFF,TGTGCCAGCAGCAGCAGACAGGGGTTCGCCGGGGAGCTGTTTTTT
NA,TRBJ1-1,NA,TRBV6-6,CASSLSTVWPATEAFF,TGTGCCAGCAGTTTATCGACAGTATGGCCCGCCACTGAAGCTTTCTTT
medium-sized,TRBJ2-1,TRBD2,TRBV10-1,CASSDRREGLGEQFF,TGCGCCAGCAGTGACCGGCGGGAGGGCCTGGGTGAGCAGTTCTTC
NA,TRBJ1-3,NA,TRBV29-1,CSATASGNTIYF,TGCAGCGCGACTGCCTCTGGAAACACCATATATTTT
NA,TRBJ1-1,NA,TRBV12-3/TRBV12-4,CASGGVGNTEAFF,TGTGCCAGCGGAGGAGTGGGGAACACTGAAGCTTTCTTT
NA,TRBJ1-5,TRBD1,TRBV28,CASTWGDRRNQPQHF,TGTGCCAGCACCTGGGGGGACAGGAGAAATCAGCCCCAGCATTTT
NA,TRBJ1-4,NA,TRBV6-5,CASLGPGTKKLFF,TGTGCCAGCTTGGGGCCTGGTACTAAAAAACTGTTTTTT
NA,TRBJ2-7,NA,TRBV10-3,CAISGDKKLYEQYF,TGTGCCATCAGTGGGGACAAGAAACTTTACGAGCAGTACTTC
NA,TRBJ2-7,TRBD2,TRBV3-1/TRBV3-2,CASSSSGSSYEQYF,TGTGCCAGCAGCTCTAGCGGGAGTTCCTACGAGCAGTACTTC
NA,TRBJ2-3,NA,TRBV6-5,CASRTTSTDTQYF,TGTGCCAGCAGAACGACTAGCACAGATACGCAGTATTTT
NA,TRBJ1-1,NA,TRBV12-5,CASGFGGARTEAFF,TGTGCTAGTGGTTTCGGGGGGGCGCGGACTGAAGCTTTCTTT
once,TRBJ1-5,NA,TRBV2,CASNRVTGNQPQHF,TGTGCCAGTAACAGGGTTACAGGCAATCAGCCCCAGCATTTT
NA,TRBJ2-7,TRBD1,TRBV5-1,CASSGGTGPYEQYF,TGCGCCAGCAGCGGGGGGACAGGGCCCTACGAGCAGTACTTC
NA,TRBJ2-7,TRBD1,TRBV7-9,CASSFWDRDYEQYF,TGTGCCAGCAGCTTTTGGGACAGGGACTACGAGCAGTACTTC
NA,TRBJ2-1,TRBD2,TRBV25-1,CASSSGGNEQFF,TGTGCCAGCAGTAGCGGGGGAAATGAGCAGTTCTTC
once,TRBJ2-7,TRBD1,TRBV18,CASSTDRGLYEQYF,TGTGCCAGCTCAACCGACAGGGGACTCTACGAGCAGTACTTC
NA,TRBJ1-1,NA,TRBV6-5,CASSSNTLNTEAFF,TGTGCCAGCAGTTCCAACACGCTGAACACTGAAGCTTTCTTT
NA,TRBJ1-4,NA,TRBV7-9,CASSQLAATNEKLFF,TGTGCCAGCAGTCAGCTGGCCGCAACTAATGAAAAACTGTTTTTT
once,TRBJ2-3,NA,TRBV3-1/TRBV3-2,CASSHQVQSTDTQYF,TGTGCCAGCAGCCACCAAGTACAGTCCACAGATACGCAGTATTTT
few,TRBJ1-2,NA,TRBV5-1,CASSLAGVSYGYTF,TGCGCCAGCAGCTTGGCCGGGGTCTCCTATGGCTACACCTTC
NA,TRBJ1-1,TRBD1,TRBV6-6,CASSYGTGGWSAFF,TGTGCCAGCAGTTACGGGACAGGGGGCTGGAGTGCTTTCTTT
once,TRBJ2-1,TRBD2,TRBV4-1,CASGGGRFYPEQFF,TGCGCCAGCGGGGGCGGGAGGTTTTACCCTGAGCAGTTCTTC
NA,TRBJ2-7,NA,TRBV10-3,CAISESQYEQYF,TGTGCCATCAGTGAGTCACAGTACGAGCAGTACTTC
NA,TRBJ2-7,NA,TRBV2,CASSGVGDYEQYF,TGTGCCAGCAGTGGGGTGGGGGACTACGAGCAGTACTTC
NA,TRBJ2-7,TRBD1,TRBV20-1,CSWTGESEQYF,TGCAGTTGGACAGGGGAGTCCGAGCAGTACTTC
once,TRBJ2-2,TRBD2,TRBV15,CATSKISGRGTGELFF,TGTGCCACCAGTAAAATTAGCGGGAGAGGGACCGGGGAGCTGTTTTTT
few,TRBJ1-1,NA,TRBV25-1,CASSEWGNLNTEAFF,TGTGCCAGCAGTGAATGGGGCAATTTGAACACTGAAGCTTTCTTT
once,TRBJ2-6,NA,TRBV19,CASSIRAPGANVLTF,TGTGCCAGTAGTATTCGGGCCCCTGGGGCCAACGTCCTGACTTTC
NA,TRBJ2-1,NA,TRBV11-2,CASSPLLPSYNEQFF,TGTGCCAGCAGCCCCCTACTCCCTTCCTACAATGAGCAGTTCTTC
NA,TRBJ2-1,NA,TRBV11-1,CASSLAGTNEQFF,TGTGCCAGCAGCTTAGCCGGTACTAATGAGCAGTTCTTC
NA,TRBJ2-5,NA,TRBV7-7,CASSPEPTGETQYF,TGTGCCAGCAGCCCCGAACCAACCGGGGAGACCCAGTACTTC
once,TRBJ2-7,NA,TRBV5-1,CASSFTFTRSSYEQYF,TGCGCCAGCAGCTTTACGTTCACCAGGAGCTCCTACGAGCAGTACTTC
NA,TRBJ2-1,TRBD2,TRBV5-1,CASSSTSGPLDEQFF,TGCGCCAGCAGCTCGACTAGCGGGCCATTGGATGAGCAGTTCTTC
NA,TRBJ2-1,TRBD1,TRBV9,CASSVAHSGTGMNEQFF,TGTGCCAGCAGCGTAGCTCATTCGGGGACAGGTATGAATGAGCAGTTCTTC
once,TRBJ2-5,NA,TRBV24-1,CATSDAWRGQETQYF,TGTGCCACCAGTGATGCTTGGCGCGGACAAGAGACCCAGTACTTC
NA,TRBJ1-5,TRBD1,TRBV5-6,CASSLQLGQGDNQPQHF,TGTGCCAGCAGCTTACAACTCGGACAGGGTGACAATCAGCCCCAGCATTTT
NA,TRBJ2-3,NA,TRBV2,CASQGSFAAGWRYF,TGTGCCAGCCAGGGGAGCTTCGCGGCAGGGTGGCGGTATTTT
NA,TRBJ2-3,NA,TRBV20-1,CSARTATQYF,TGCAGTGCTAGGACCGCGACGCAGTATTTT